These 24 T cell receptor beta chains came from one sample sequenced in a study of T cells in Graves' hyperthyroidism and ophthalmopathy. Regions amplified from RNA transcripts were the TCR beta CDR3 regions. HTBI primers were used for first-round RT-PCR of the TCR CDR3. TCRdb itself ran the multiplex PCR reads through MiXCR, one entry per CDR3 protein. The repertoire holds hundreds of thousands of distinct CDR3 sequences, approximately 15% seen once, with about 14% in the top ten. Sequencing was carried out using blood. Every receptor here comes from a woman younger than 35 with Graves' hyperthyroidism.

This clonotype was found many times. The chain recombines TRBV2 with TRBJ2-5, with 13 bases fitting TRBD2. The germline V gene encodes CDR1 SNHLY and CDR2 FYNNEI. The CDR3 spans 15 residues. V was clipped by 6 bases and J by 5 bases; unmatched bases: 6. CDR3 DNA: TGTGCCAGCAGAGGACTAGCGGGAGTTCACGAGACCCAGTACTTC. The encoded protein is CASRGLAGVHETQYF.

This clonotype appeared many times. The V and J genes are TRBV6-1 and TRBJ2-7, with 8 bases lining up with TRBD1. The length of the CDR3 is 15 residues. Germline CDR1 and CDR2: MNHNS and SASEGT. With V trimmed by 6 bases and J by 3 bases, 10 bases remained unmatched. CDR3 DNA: TGTGCCAGCAGCTATGGGACAGGACTCTTCTACGAGCAGTACTTC. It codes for CASSYGTGLFYEQYF.

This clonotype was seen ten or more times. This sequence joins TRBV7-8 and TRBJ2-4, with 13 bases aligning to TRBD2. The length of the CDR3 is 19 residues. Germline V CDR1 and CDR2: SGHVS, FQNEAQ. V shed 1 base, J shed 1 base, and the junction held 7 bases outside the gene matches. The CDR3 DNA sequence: TGTGCCAGCAGCTTAGAATTAGGACTAGCGGGAGTTGCCAAAAACATTCAGTACTTC. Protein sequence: CASSLELGLAGVAKNIQYF.

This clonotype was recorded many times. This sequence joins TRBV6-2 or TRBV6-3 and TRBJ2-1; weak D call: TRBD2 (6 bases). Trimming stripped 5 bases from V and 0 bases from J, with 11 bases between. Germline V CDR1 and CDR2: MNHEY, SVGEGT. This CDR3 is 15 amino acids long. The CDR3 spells CASSDTTSSYNEQFF. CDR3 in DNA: TGTGCCAGCAGTGACACGACTAGCTCCTACAATGAGCAGTTCTTC.

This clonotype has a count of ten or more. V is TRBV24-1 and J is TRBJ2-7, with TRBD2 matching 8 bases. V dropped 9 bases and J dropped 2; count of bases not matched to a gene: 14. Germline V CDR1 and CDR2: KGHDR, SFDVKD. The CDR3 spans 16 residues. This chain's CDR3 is CATSNPRAGEAYEQYF. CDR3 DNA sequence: TGTGCCACCTCCAACCCAAGAGCGGGAGAAGCCTACGAGCAGTACTTC.

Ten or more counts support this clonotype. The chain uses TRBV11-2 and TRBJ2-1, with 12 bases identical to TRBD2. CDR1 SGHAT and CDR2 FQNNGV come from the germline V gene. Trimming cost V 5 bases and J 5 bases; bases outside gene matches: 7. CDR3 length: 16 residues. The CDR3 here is CASSPTSGRMNNEQFF. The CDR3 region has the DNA TGTGCCAGCAGCCCAACTAGCGGGAGGATGAACAATGAGCAGTTCTTC.

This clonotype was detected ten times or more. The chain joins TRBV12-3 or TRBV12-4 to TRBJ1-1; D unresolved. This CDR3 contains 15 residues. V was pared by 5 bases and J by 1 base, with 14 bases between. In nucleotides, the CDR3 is TGTGCCAGCAGTCCACACCAGGCAACGAACACTGAAGCTTTCTTT. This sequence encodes CASSPHQATNTEAFF.

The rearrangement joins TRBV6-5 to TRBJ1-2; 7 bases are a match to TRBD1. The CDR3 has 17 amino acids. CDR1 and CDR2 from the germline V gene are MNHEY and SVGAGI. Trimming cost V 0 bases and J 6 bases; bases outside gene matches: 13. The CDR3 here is CASSYSVDWRQGNGYTF. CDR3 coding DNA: TGTGCCAGCAGTTACTCGGTGGACTGGCGACAGGGAAATGGCTACACCTTC.

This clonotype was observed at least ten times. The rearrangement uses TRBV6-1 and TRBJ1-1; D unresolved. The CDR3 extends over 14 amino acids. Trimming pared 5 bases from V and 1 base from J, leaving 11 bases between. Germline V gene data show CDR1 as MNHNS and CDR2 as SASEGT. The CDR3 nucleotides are TGTGCCAGCAGTTCCTCGGGCGGGAACACTGAAGCTTTCTTT. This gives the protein CASSSSGGNTEAFF.

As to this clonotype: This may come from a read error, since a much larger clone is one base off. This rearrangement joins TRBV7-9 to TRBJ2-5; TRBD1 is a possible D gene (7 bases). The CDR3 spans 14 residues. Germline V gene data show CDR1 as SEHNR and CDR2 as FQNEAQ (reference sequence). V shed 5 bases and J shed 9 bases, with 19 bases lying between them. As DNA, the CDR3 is TGTGCCAGCAGCACCCCCCCTCAGGGGGAGGCCCAGTACTTC. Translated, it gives CASSTPPQGEAQYF.

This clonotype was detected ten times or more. CDR3 DNA sequence: TGTGCCAGCAGCTCAGTCAGGACAGGCGGGGCTTTCTTT. This encodes CASSSVRTGGAFF. The V and J genes are TRBV7-2 and TRBJ1-1; 7 nucleotides agree with TRBD1. This CDR3 region has 13 residues. V lost 4 bases, J lost 11 bases, and 10 bases stayed unmatched. Germline V lookup: CDR1 SGHTA, CDR2 FQGNSA.

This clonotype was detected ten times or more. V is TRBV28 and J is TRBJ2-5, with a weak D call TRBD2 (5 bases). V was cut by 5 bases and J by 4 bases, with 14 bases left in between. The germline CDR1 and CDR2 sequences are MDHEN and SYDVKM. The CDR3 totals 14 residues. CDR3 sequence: CASSPAGVPETQYF. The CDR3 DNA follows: TGTGCCAGCAGTCCGGCCGGGGTACCAGAGACCCAGTACTTC.

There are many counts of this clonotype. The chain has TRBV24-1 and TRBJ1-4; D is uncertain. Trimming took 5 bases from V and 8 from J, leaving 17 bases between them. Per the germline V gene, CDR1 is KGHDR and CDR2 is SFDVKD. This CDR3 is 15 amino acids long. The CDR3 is CATSVNLPKWEKLFF. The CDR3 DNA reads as TGTGCCACCAGTGTTAATCTCCCGAAGTGGGAAAAACTGTTTTTT.

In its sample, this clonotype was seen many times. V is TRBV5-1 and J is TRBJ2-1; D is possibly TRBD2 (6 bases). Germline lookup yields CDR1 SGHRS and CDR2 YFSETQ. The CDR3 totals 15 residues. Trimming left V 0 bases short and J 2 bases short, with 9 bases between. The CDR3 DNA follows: TGCGCCAGCAGCTTGGGGACTACCCCCTACAATGAGCAGTTCTTC. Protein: CASSLGTTPYNEQFF. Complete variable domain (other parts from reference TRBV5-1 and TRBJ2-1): KAGVTQTPRYLIKTRGQQVTLSCSPISGHRSVSWYQQTPGQGLQFLFEYFSETQRNKGNFPGRFSGRQFSNSRSEMNVSTLELGDSALYLCASSLGTTPYNEQFFGPGTRLTVL.

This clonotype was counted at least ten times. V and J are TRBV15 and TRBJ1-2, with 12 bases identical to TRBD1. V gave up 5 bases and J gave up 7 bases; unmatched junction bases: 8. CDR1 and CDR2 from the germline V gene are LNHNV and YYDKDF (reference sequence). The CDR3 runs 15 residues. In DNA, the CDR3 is TGTGCCACCAGCTTTCGGGACAGGGGGCTTAGTGGCTACACCTTC. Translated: CATSFRDRGLSGYTF.

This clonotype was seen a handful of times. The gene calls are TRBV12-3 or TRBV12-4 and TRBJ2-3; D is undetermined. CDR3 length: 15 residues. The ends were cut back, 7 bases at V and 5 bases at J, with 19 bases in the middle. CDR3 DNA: TGTGCCAGCACCTCGGCGCGGACGCTGGGAGATACGCAGTATTTT. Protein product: CASTSARTLGDTQYF.

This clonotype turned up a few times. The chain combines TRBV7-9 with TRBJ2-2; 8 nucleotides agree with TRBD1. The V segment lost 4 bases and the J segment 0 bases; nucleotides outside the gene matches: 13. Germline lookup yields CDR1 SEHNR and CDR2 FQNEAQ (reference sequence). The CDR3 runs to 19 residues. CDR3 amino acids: CASSWGFGTGQTNTGELFF. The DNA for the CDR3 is TGTGCCAGCAGCTGGGGCTTCGGGACAGGACAAACGAACACCGGGGAGCTGTTTTTT.

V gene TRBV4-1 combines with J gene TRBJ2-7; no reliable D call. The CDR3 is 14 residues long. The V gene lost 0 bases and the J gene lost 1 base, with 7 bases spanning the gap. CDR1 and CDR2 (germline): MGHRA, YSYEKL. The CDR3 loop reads CASSQESRSYEQYF. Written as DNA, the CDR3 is TGCGCCAGCAGCCAAGAATCCAGGTCCTACGAGCAGTACTTC.

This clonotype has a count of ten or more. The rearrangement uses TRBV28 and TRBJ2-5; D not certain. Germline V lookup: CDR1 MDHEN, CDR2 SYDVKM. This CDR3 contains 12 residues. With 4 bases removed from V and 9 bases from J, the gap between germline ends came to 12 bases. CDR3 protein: CASSSRSWAQYF. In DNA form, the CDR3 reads TGTGCCAGCAGTTCCCGAAGCTGGGCCCAGTACTTC.

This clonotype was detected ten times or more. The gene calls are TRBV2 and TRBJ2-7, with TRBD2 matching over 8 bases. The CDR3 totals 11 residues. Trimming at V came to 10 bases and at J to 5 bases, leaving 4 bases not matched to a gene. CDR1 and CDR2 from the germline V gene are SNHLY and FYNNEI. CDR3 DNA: TGTGCCACCGCGCGGGAGGACGAGCAGTACTTC. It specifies CATAREDEQYF.

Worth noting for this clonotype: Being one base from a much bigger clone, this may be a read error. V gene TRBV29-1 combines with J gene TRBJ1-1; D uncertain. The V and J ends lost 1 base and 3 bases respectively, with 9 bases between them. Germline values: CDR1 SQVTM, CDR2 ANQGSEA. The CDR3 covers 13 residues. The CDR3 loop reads CSVEAGVDTEAFF. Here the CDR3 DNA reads TGCAGCGTTGAAGCAGGAGTGGACACTGAAGCTTTCTTT.

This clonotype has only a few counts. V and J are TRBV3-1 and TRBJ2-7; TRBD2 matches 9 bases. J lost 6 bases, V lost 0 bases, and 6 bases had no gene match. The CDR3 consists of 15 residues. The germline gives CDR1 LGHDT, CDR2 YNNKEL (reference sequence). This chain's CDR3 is CASSQDGSGSREQYF. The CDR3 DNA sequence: TGTGCCAGCAGCCAAGACGGTAGCGGGAGCCGCGAGCAGTACTTC.

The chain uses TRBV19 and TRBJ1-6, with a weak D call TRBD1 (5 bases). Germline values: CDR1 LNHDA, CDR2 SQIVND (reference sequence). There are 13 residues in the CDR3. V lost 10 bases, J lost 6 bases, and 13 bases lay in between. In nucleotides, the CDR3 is TGTGCCACCCGGGACGTCGGTAATTCACCCCTCCACTTT. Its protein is CATRDVGNSPLHF. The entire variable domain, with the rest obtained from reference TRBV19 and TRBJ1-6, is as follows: DGGITQSPKYLFRKEGQNVTLSCEQNLNHDAMYWYRQDPGQGLRLIYYSQIVNDFQKGDIAEGYSVSREKKESFPLTVTSAQKNPTAFYLCATRDVGNSPLHFGNGTRLTVT.

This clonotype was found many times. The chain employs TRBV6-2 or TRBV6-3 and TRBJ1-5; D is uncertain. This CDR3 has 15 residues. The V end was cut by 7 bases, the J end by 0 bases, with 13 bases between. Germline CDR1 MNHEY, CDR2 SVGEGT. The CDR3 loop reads CASKEFDYSNQPQHF. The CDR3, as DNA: TGTGCCAGCAAGGAATTCGATTATAGCAATCAGCCCCAGCATTTT.